The 26 T cell receptor beta chains in this list originate from one sample, sequenced in a study of vaccination and CD4 T cells after COVID-19. Scientists ran DNA taken from cultured CD4+ T cells through the Oncomine TCR Beta short-read assay for sequencing. TCRdb processed the PCR reads anew with MiXCR; each CDR3 protein has one entry. The table records roughly 7,600 distinct CDR3 sequences, roughly 20% of them present only once. Their antigens are not known. The sample's treatment: approximately nine-day PBMC culture with coronavirus spike peptide pools or control peptides (ViraFEST assay). The sample was CD4+ T cells from blood, cultured in vitro, taken after SARS-CoV-2 vaccination. The receptors derive from a human donor who had recovered from COVID-19.

There are a few counts of this clonotype. The chain combines TRBV6-1 with TRBJ1-6; no firm D call. The CDR3 runs to 15 residues. CDR1 and CDR2 (germline): MNHNS, SASEGT. V lost 6 bases and J 0 bases, leaving 9 bases between the germline ends. This CDR3 reads CASRIESSYNSPLHF. The CDR3 DNA follows: TGTGCCAGCAGGATAGAGAGCTCCTATAATTCACCCCTCCACTTT.

This clonotype has only a few counts. The DNA for the CDR3 is TGTGCCAGTCGCGCGGGACCTAATCAGCCCCAGCATTTT. This sequence encodes CASRAGPNQPQHF. The genes are TRBV28 and TRBJ1-5; D is perhaps TRBD1 (5 bases). CDR3 length equals 13 residues. Trimming cost V 9 bases and J 4 bases, with 13 bases left between them. Per germline, CDR1 MDHEN and CDR2 SYDVKM.

DNA of the CDR3: TGTGCCAGCAGTCACCTGGCGCACGGACGGTGGGATGAGCAGTTCTTC. Translated, it gives CASSHLAHGRWDEQFF. This chain connects TRBV7-8 to TRBJ2-1; D call uncertain. Trimming took 6 bases from V and 8 from J, leaving 23 bases between them. CDR3 length equals 16 residues. CDR1 SGHVS and CDR2 FQNEAQ come from the germline V gene. Filled out from reference TRBV7-8 and TRBJ2-1, the complete variable domain reads GAGVSQSPRYKVAKRGQDVALRCDPISGHVSLFWYQQALGQGPEFLTYFQNEAQLDKSGLPSDRFFAERPEGSVSTLKIQRTQQEDSAVYLCASSHLAHGRWDEQFFGPGTRLTVL.

This clonotype was counted only a few times. The CDR3 is CASSVRREYEQYF. CDR3 coding DNA: TGTGCCAGCAGTGTAAGGCGGGAATACGAGCAGTACTTC. The chain carries TRBV2 and TRBJ2-7; maybe TRBD2 (6 bases). The ends were cut back, 4 bases at V and 4 bases at J, with 11 bases in the middle. This CDR3 contains 13 residues. CDR1 and CDR2 from the germline V gene are SNHLY and FYNNEI.

In its sample, this clonotype is large (0.1 to 1%). V usage is TRBV6-1 and J usage is TRBJ2-1; TRBD1 agrees at 10 bases. This CDR3 is 15 amino acids long. Germline V gene sequence: CDR1 MNHNS, CDR2 SASEGT. J lost 8 bases, V lost 5 bases, and 9 bases had no gene match. For the CDR3, the DNA is TGTGCCAGCAGTCCCCGGGACAGGGGCAACGATGAGCAGTTCTTC. This translates into CASSPRDRGNDEQFF.

This clonotype was seen only a few times. This chain links TRBV6-2 or TRBV6-3 with TRBJ1-5, with D possibly TRBD1 on 6 matching bases. The V gene lost 5 bases and the J gene lost 0 bases, with 20 bases spanning the gap. Germline V CDR1 and CDR2: MNHEY, SVGEGT. The CDR3 spans 18 residues. CDR3: CASSTPLGGPSSNQPQHF. Written as DNA, the CDR3 is TGTGCCAGCAGTACGCCCCTAGGGGGACCCTCTAGCAATCAGCCCCAGCATTTT.

The rearrangement links TRBV5-4 to TRBJ2-5; 9 bases fit TRBD1. V lost 3 bases to trimming and J lost 5 bases; unmatched junction nucleotides: 11. CDR1 is SGHNT, CDR2 YYREEE, per germline (reference sequence). This CDR3 region has 16 residues. CDR3 amino acids: CASSSQTGGAEETQYF. The CDR3 DNA reads TGTGCCAGCAGCTCACAAACAGGGGGCGCCGAGGAGACCCAGTACTTC.

About this clonotype itself: At one end, the junction sequence differs from germline, possibly due to a read error. The rearrangement links TRBV24-1 to TRBJ2-3; 7 bases align to TRBD2. The CDR3 runs to 15 residues. Germline CDR1 reads KGHDR; CDR2 reads SFDVKD. The CDR3 protein is CATSDGTRGVDMQYF. CDR3 bases: TGTGCCACCAGTGACGGGACTCGGGGGGTAGATATGCAGTATTTT.

There are a few counts of this clonotype. The chain carries TRBV12-3 or TRBV12-4 and TRBJ1-5; D not resolved. Trimming cost V 4 bases and J 5 bases, with 6 bases left between them. The CDR3 spans 12 residues. CDR3 nucleotides: TGTGCCAGCAGTTATGGGGATCAGCCCCAGCATTTT. This encodes CASSYGDQPQHF.

This clonotype came up a few times. DNA of the CDR3: TGCAGCGTTGCCTTAGGGGACAGGGGACTCGCCGAGCAGTACTTC. Protein: CSVALGDRGLAEQYF. V usage is TRBV29-1 and J usage is TRBJ2-7; 10 bases agree with TRBD1. Germline CDR1 is SQVTM and CDR2 is ANQGSEA. The ends lost 4 bases at V and 6 bases at J; junction bases unmatched: 12. The CDR3 totals 15 residues.

In its sample, this clonotype ranks as medium-sized. The chain combines TRBV28 with TRBJ2-5; 7 bases agree with TRBD2. CDR1 MDHEN and CDR2 SYDVKM come from the germline V gene. The CDR3 extends over 14 amino acids. V shed 3 bases, J shed 5 bases, and the junction held 6 bases outside the gene matches. This CDR3 is CASSFLGGVETQYF. CDR3 bases: TGTGCCAGCAGTTTTCTTGGGGGGGTGGAGACCCAGTACTTC. Filled out from reference TRBV28 and TRBJ2-5, the complete variable domain reads DVKVTQSSRYLVKRTGEKVFLECVQDMDHENMFWYRQDPGLGLRLIYFSYDVKMKEKGDIPEGYSVSREKKERFSLILESASTNQTSMYLCASSFLGGVETQYFGPGTRLLVL.

This clonotype was picked up a small number of times. The CDR3 protein is CASSLEESRRDTQYF. In nucleotides, the CDR3 is TGTGCCAGCAGCTTAGAGGAGTCTAGGAGAGATACGCAGTATTTT. The rearrangement joins TRBV11-1 to TRBJ2-3; D unclear. The CDR3 consists of 15 residues. Between the trimmed V and J ends, which lost 1 base and 5 bases, there was a span of 13 bases. Per germline, CDR1 SGHAT and CDR2 FQDESV (reference sequence).

This clonotype was detected a few times. This chain's CDR3 is CASSLTWPEGLQYF. Written as DNA, the CDR3 is TGTGCCAGCAGTTTAACATGGCCCGAGGGCCTTCAGTACTTC. The chain combines TRBV27 with TRBJ2-4, with D possibly TRBD2 on 5 matching bases. Trimming pared 2 bases from V and 11 bases from J, leaving 16 bases between. This CDR3 contains 14 residues. Germline V gene data show CDR1 as MNHEY and CDR2 as SMNVEV (reference sequence).

This chain links TRBV10-3 with TRBJ1-5; no clear D gene. The germline V gene has CDR1 ENHRY and CDR2 SYGVKD. The CDR3 totals 15 residues. Trimming left V 0 bases short and J 2 bases short, with 8 bases between. The chain's CDR3 is CAISESGTGNQPQHF. The CDR3 nucleotides read TGTGCCATCAGTGAGTCGGGCACGGGCAATCAGCCCCAGCATTTT.

By share, this clonotype ranks as medium-sized. The rearrangement joins TRBV28 to TRBJ2-7; unclear D gene. Between the trimmed V and J ends, which lost 2 bases and 5 bases, there was a span of 7 bases. The length of the CDR3 is 12 residues. The germline V gene has CDR1 MDHEN and CDR2 SYDVKM. The CDR3 nucleotides read TGTGCCAGCAGTTTAGTTTGGGACGAGCAGTACTTC. Its translation: CASSLVWDEQYF.

This clonotype is labeled medium-sized. This rearrangement joins TRBV24-1 to TRBJ2-6, with D uncertain. The CDR3 covers 15 residues. V gave up 2 bases and J gave up 0 bases, with 4 bases separating them. Germline assignment: CDR1 KGHDR and CDR2 SFDVKD. In DNA, the CDR3 is TGTGCCACCAGTGATTGGGGCTCTGGGGCCAACGTCCTGACTTTC. The encoded protein is CATSDWGSGANVLTF.

This chain joins TRBV7-9 and TRBJ1-5, with 8 positions matching TRBD1. This CDR3 spans 19 amino acids. Germline CDR1 and CDR2: SEHNR and FQNEAQ (reference sequence). The V and J ends lost 5 bases and 7 bases, in that order; junction bases with no gene match: 22. The CDR3 spells CASSTPLDRGGLSVQPQHF. CDR3 DNA: TGTGCCAGCAGCACACCGCTCGACAGGGGAGGGTTATCTGTCCAGCCCCAGCATTTT.

This chain links TRBV2 with TRBJ2-4, with D uncertain. V was clipped by 8 bases and J by 9 bases, with 8 bases between them. Germline CDR1 SNHLY, CDR2 FYNNEI. CDR3 length equals 10 residues. The CDR3 sequence: CASLPVIQYF. CDR3 sequence (DNA): TGTGCCAGCCTCCCGGTCATTCAGTACTTC.

The J gene is TRBJ1-5, the V gene TRBV7-9, with TRBD1 matching 8 bases. The germline V gene encodes CDR1 SEHNR and CDR2 FQNEAQ (reference sequence). The junction had 5 bases not matched to a gene; V was cut back by 3 bases and J by 7 bases. The CDR3 has 14 amino acids. CDR3 nucleotides: TGTGCCAGCAGCTTCGGACAGGGTAAACAGCCCCAGCATTTT. Protein product: CASSFGQGKQPQHF. The full variable domain, with the rest looked up from reference TRBV7-9 and TRBJ1-5, is DTGVSQNPRHKITKRGQNVTFRCDPISEHNRLYWYRQTLGQGPEFLTYFQNEAQLEKSRLLSDRFSAERPKGSFSTLEIQRTEQGDSAMYLCASSFGQGKQPQHFGDGTRLSIL.

The chain has TRBV5-4 and TRBJ2-1, with a possible D match to TRBD2 (5 bases). CDR3 size: 14 residues. Germline V CDR1 and CDR2: SGHNT, YYREEE (reference sequence). Trimming stripped 4 bases from V and 10 bases from J, with 18 bases between. CDR3 protein: CASSTQPSSNEQFF. CDR3 sequence (DNA): TGTGCCAGCAGCACTCAACCGTCTAGCAACGAGCAGTTCTTC.

This chain uses TRBV6-2 or TRBV6-3 with TRBJ2-7; D possibly corresponds to TRBD1 (5 bases). Trimming took 6 bases from V and 1 from J, leaving 10 bases between them. This CDR3 spans 13 amino acids. The germline V gene has CDR1 MNHEY and CDR2 SVGEGT. The CDR3 reads CASSIGHSYEQYF. The CDR3 nucleotides read TGTGCCAGCAGCATCGGACATTCCTACGAGCAGTACTTC.

This clonotype is classed as medium-sized. V usage is TRBV20-1 and J usage is TRBJ1-6; 7 positions match TRBD1. The germline gives CDR1 DFQATT, CDR2 SNEGSKA (reference sequence). V was pared by 0 bases and J by 8 bases, with 1 base of the junction left unmatched. The CDR3 totals 13 residues. CDR3 in amino acids: CSARDRGDSPLHF. CDR3 sequence (DNA): TGCAGTGCTAGAGACAGGGGGGATTCACCCCTCCACTTT.

This clonotype was counted a few times. The chain links TRBV6-2 or TRBV6-3 to TRBJ2-7, with TRBD2 as a possible D gene (5 bases). This CDR3 is 12 amino acids long. Trimming removed 0 bases from V and 9 bases from J, with 9 bases in between. The germline V gene encodes CDR1 MNHEY and CDR2 SVGEGT. For the CDR3, the DNA is TGTGCCAGCAGTTACTCCGACGGACTGCAGTACTTC. It specifies CASSYSDGLQYF.

This clonotype ranks as medium-sized. This chain uses TRBV7-2 with TRBJ2-7; unclear D gene. Germline CDR1 is SGHTA and CDR2 is FQGNSA. The ends were cut back, 5 bases at V and 2 bases at J, with 13 bases in the middle. The CDR3 has 14 residues. DNA of the CDR3: TGTGCCAGCAGCGGGATGGCAGGCGCCTACGAGCAGTACTTC. Translated, it gives CASSGMAGAYEQYF.

This clonotype is labeled as medium-sized. V and J are TRBV6-1 and TRBJ1-6, with D hard to call. This CDR3 contains 12 residues. The germline gives CDR1 MNHNS, CDR2 SASEGT. Trimming took 10 bases from V and 10 from J, leaving 14 bases between them. The CDR3 DNA sequence: TGTGCCACCTCGAGAAGGGAATCACCCCTCCACTTT. Translated, it gives CATSRRESPLHF.

In its sample, this clonotype was seen once. One junction end does not reproduce the germline sequence, and a read error may be involved. This chain connects TRBV27 to TRBJ2-3; possibly TRBD2 for D (5 bases). This CDR3 contains 13 residues. Germline assignment: CDR1 MNHEY and CDR2 SMNVEV (reference sequence). Here the CDR3 reads CAGRPGGTDTQYF. DNA of the CDR3: TGTGCCGGCAGACCCGGGGGCACAGATACGCAGTATTTT.